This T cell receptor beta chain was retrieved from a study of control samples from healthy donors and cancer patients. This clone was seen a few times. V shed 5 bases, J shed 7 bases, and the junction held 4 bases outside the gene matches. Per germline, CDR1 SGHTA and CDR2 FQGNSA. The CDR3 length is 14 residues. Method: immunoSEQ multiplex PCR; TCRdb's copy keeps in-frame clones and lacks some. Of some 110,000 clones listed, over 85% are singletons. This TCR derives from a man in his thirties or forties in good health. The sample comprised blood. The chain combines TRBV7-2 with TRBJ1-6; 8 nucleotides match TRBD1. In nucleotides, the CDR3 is TGTGCCAGCAGCAGAGACAGGGGAAATTCACCCCTCCACTTT. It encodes CASSRDRGNSPLHF.